What follows describes a single T cell receptor (beta chain). The data derive from a study of monozygotic twins with inflammatory bowel disease. Using the 5' RACE reads, TCRdb records one entry per CDR3 protein without DNA. This sample's clone table lists tens of thousands of distinct CDR3 sequences. The CDR3 is 13 residues long. Germline V gene data show CDR1 as DFQATT and CDR2 as SNEGSKA (reference sequence). The sequenced sample consisted of blood. The origin of this receptor is a human donor with ulcerative colitis or Crohn's disease, or a healthy co-twin of an affected twin (not recorded which). The rearrangement uses TRBV20-1 and TRBJ2-7. CDR3: CSVHTVNSYEQYF.